The rows below give T cell receptor beta chains drawn from one sample of a study of T-cell memory formation after mild COVID-19. TCRdb re-analysed the 5' RACE reads in MiXCR, keeping a single row per CDR3 protein. The sample lists 500,000 to 650,000 distinct CDR3 sequences; less than 25% were seen once. The sample consisted of PBMCs or a T cell subset sorted from them (not recorded which). The receptors were gathered from an adult woman who had mild COVID-19 (a few samples of this study predate the infection). Cell type and time point are not known. The CDR3 runs from the conserved cysteine through the conserved F or W. D genes are given only for firm matches. Not all rows give a size; the values are once, few, many and, for expanded clones, a class.

size: few
D: NA
length: 16
V: TRBV2
J: TRBJ1-5
DNA: TGTGCCAGCTCCCGCTTAAGAGGGGATCCCAATCAGCCCCAGCATTTT
CDR3: CASSRLRGDPNQPQHF

size: few
D: TRBD1
length: 14
V: TRBV12-3/TRBV12-4
J: TRBJ2-1
DNA: TGTGCCAGCAGTTTAAGGGGGCGGGCAGCTGAGCAGTTCTTC
CDR3: CASSLRGRAAEQFF

size: NA
D: NA
length: 14
V: TRBV23-1
J: TRBJ1-2
DNA: TGCGGCCCGAAGAAGGGGACTCTTAACTATGGCTACACCTTC
CDR3: CGPKKGTLNYGYTF

size: few
D: NA
length: 12
V: TRBV5-6
J: TRBJ1-1
DNA: TGTGCCAGCAGCTTCGGAAGGGTAAGGGCTTTCTTT
CDR3: CASSFGRVRAFF

size: few
D: TRBD2
length: 18
V: TRBV6-2/TRBV6-3
J: TRBJ2-1
DNA: TGTGCCAGCAGTCCAACTCGACTAGCGGGAGAGGGTGGCAATGAGCAGTTCTTC
CDR3: CASSPTRLAGEGGNEQFF

size: few
D: TRBD2
length: 14
V: TRBV30
J: TRBJ2-7
DNA: TGTGCCTGGAGTGTACTAGCGGGGATCTACGAGCAGTACTTC
CDR3: CAWSVLAGIYEQYF

size: few
D: NA
length: 16
V: TRBV18
J: TRBJ1-1
DNA: TGTGCCAGCTCACCACCGGCGGGGGGGCTGATCACTGAAGCTTTCTTT
CDR3: CASSPPAGGLITEAFF

size: few
D: NA
length: 14
V: TRBV6-5
J: TRBJ2-7
DNA: TGTGCCAGCAGAGTCAGGGGAAACTCCTACGAGCAGTACTTC
CDR3: CASRVRGNSYEQYF

size: NA
D: NA
length: 15
V: TRBV6-5
J: TRBJ1-3
DNA: TGTGCCAGCAGTTACACGGACAGCTCTGGAAACACCATATATTTT
CDR3: CASSYTDSSGNTIYF

size: NA
D: NA
length: 14
V: TRBV6-2/TRBV6-3
J: TRBJ1-2
DNA: TGTGCCAGCAGTTACTCGGGGGAAAGCTATGGCTACACCTTC
CDR3: CASSYSGESYGYTF

size: few
D: NA
length: 14
V: TRBV25-1
J: TRBJ2-2
DNA: TGTGCCAGCAGTGCCTTTACGGGCACCGGGGAGCTGTTTTTT
CDR3: CASSAFTGTGELFF

size: few
D: NA
length: 16
V: TRBV18
J: TRBJ2-5
DNA: TGTGCCAGCTCACCAACGACTAGCAGGGGACCAGAGACCCAGTACTTC
CDR3: CASSPTTSRGPETQYF

size: NA
D: TRBD1
length: 18
V: TRBV12-3/TRBV12-4
J: TRBJ2-7
DNA: TGTGCCAGCAGTCCCGGGGGGATGTGGGACAGGGGGACCTACGAGCAGTACTTC
CDR3: CASSPGGMWDRGTYEQYF

size: few
D: NA
length: 14
V: TRBV7-2
J: TRBJ1-1
DNA: TGTGCCAGCAGCCCCCGACGCGTGCAGAGTGAAGCTTTCTTT
CDR3: CASSPRRVQSEAFF

size: NA
D: NA
length: 14
V: TRBV12-3/TRBV12-4
J: TRBJ1-2
DNA: TGTGCCAGCAGTTTCTCTCCAGGGGACTATGGCTACACCTTC
CDR3: CASSFSPGDYGYTF

size: NA
D: TRBD1
length: 15
V: TRBV5-1
J: TRBJ2-7
DNA: TGCGCCAGCAGCTTGATAGGGACAGGTTACGACGAGCAGTACTTC
CDR3: CASSLIGTGYDEQYF

size: NA
D: TRBD2
length: 15
V: TRBV11-2
J: TRBJ2-2
DNA: TGTGCCAGCAGCTTAGAAGGTCGGACTAGCGGGGAGCTGTTTTTT
CDR3: CASSLEGRTSGELFF

size: NA
D: TRBD2
length: 15
V: TRBV29-1
J: TRBJ2-7
DNA: TGCAGCGTTGAAGAGAGGACTAGCGGGAGAAACGAGCAGTACTTC
CDR3: CSVEERTSGRNEQYF

size: few
D: NA
length: 13
V: TRBV4-2
J: TRBJ1-1
DNA: TGTGCCAGCAGCGTAGAGGGGGACACTGAAGCTTTCTTT
CDR3: CASSVEGDTEAFF

size: many
D: TRBD1
length: 14
V: TRBV28
J: TRBJ2-3
DNA: TGTGCCAGCAGCCCAGGGGGACCTCGGCCTACGCAGTATTTT
CDR3: CASSPGGPRPTQYF

size: NA
D: TRBD1
length: 16
V: TRBV6-2/TRBV6-3
J: TRBJ2-5
DNA: TGTGCCAGCAGTTACCCGGACAGGATTGGTCAGGAGACCCAGTACTTC
CDR3: CASSYPDRIGQETQYF

size: NA
D: TRBD1
length: 19
V: TRBV7-2
J: TRBJ2-7
DNA: TGTGCCAGCAGCTTAGCGTTCCCCGGGACAGGGGGTATTTCCTACGAGCAGTACTTC
CDR3: CASSLAFPGTGGISYEQYF

size: NA
D: TRBD1
length: 15
V: TRBV3-1
J: TRBJ1-1
DNA: TGTGCCAGCAGCGATCAGACAGGGGGGAACACTGAAGCTTTCTTT
CDR3: CASSDQTGGNTEAFF

size: NA
D: TRBD2
length: 16
V: TRBV3-1
J: TRBJ2-3
DNA: TGTGCCAGCAGCCGAACCGGGACTAGCTACGCAGATACGCAGTATTTT
CDR3: CASSRTGTSYADTQYF

size: few
D: TRBD1
length: 15
V: TRBV5-1
J: TRBJ2-5
DNA: TGCGCCAGCAGTGATGGGACAGGGGTCGAGGAGACCCAGTACTTC
CDR3: CASSDGTGVEETQYF

size: few
D: NA
length: 14
V: TRBV5-1
J: TRBJ1-6
DNA: TGCGCCAGCAGAGTCCAACCAGGGAATTCACCCCTCCACTTT
CDR3: CASRVQPGNSPLHF

size: NA
D: TRBD2
length: 17
V: TRBV11-1
J: TRBJ2-3
DNA: TGTGCCAGCAGCGCCCGGACTAGCGGGAGGGCATCAGATACGCAGTATTTT
CDR3: CASSARTSGRASDTQYF

size: many
D: NA
length: 13
V: TRBV15
J: TRBJ2-1
DNA: TGTGCCACCAGCAGAGATTGGAGAAATGAGCAGTTCTTC
CDR3: CATSRDWRNEQFF

size: NA
D: TRBD1
length: 15
V: TRBV5-1
J: TRBJ1-2
DNA: TGCGCCAGTAAAACTCATCCGGACAGGGGCTATGGCTACACCTTC
CDR3: CASKTHPDRGYGYTF

size: few
D: TRBD1
length: 17
V: TRBV19
J: TRBJ2-3
DNA: TGTGCCAGTAGTATGTACCGGGACAGGGGGCGTTCAGATACGCAGTATTTT
CDR3: CASSMYRDRGRSDTQYF

size: NA
D: NA
length: 14
V: TRBV7-3
J: TRBJ2-2
DNA: TGTGCCAGCAGCTCTAACTCGAACACCGGGGAGCTGTTTTTT
CDR3: CASSSNSNTGELFF

size: few
D: NA
length: 16
V: TRBV5-6
J: TRBJ2-2
DNA: TGTGCCAGCAGCTTGGGCACTAGCTGGGTCATCGGGGAGCTGTTTTTT
CDR3: CASSLGTSWVIGELFF

size: NA
D: TRBD1
length: 16
V: TRBV5-1
J: TRBJ2-2
DNA: TGCGCCAGCAGCTTGTTAAAGGGACAGGGCACCGGGGAGCTGTTTTTT
CDR3: CASSLLKGQGTGELFF

size: few
D: TRBD1
length: 16
V: TRBV4-3
J: TRBJ2-4
DNA: TGCGCCAGCAGCCAACAAGACAGGGGGTACGTGAACATTCAGTACTTC
CDR3: CASSQQDRGYVNIQYF

size: few
D: TRBD2
length: 17
V: TRBV4-2
J: TRBJ2-1
DNA: TGTGCCAGCAGCCAAGACACTAGCGTGGCGTCCTACAATGAGCAGTTCTTC
CDR3: CASSQDTSVASYNEQFF

size: few
D: NA
length: 15
V: TRBV18
J: TRBJ2-7
DNA: TGTGCCAGCTCACCTGTGGGTAGCCCAGAGTACGAGCAGTACTTC
CDR3: CASSPVGSPEYEQYF

size: NA
D: NA
length: 13
V: TRBV12-3/TRBV12-4
J: TRBJ2-7
DNA: TGTGCCAGCAGTTCCGGGAACACTGGGGAGCAGTACTTC
CDR3: CASSSGNTGEQYF

size: few
D: TRBD2
length: 15
V: TRBV11-2
J: TRBJ2-1
DNA: TGTGCCAGCAGGCTAGCGGGGGGGAGGAGCAATGAGCAGTTCTTC
CDR3: CASRLAGGRSNEQFF

size: NA
D: NA
length: 15
V: TRBV29-1
J: TRBJ2-1
DNA: TGCAGCGTTGTAGCCCAGGGGCAGAACTACAATGAGCAGTTCTTC
CDR3: CSVVAQGQNYNEQFF

size: few
D: NA
length: 13
V: TRBV5-1
J: TRBJ1-1
DNA: TGCGCCAGCCACGGGGGCGGAAGGACTGAAGCTTTCTTT
CDR3: CASHGGGRTEAFF

size: NA
D: NA
length: 15
V: TRBV6-6
J: TRBJ1-4
DNA: TGTGCCAGCAGTTACGTCGGTCGGGGAGGCGAAAAACTGTTTTTT
CDR3: CASSYVGRGGEKLFF

size: NA
D: NA
length: 16
V: TRBV20-1
J: TRBJ2-1
DNA: TGCAGTGCTAGAGATGTGGTCCGGGTTGAGTACAATGAGCAGTTCTTC
CDR3: CSARDVVRVEYNEQFF